These 10 T cell receptor beta chains were sequenced from one sample in a study of T cells in Graves' hyperthyroidism and ophthalmopathy (dated by TCRdb to between 2017 and 2020). Libraries came from multiplex PCR. Sequencing instrument: Illumina HiSeq 2000. Amplification of TCR beta CDR3 regions was carried out from RNA transcripts. A first-round RT-PCR of the TCR CDR3 used the HTBI primer set with the Qiagen OneStep RT-PCR kit. Through fastp at Q25 and MiXCR, TCRdb rebuilt clones from the public reads, retaining in-frame beta chains. Each entry is one CDR3 protein sequence, shown with its most common DNA and genes. The sample table shows under 550,000 distinct CDR3 sequences, and 15% to 20% are seen once. Roughly 47% of the sample goes to the ten largest clones. Sequencing used blood. All receptors come from a man aged 35 to 55 with Graves' ophthalmopathy.

This chain uses TRBV6-2 or TRBV6-3 with TRBJ1-5; D not resolved. The CDR3 length is 10 residues. The ends were cut back, 7 bases at V and 9 bases at J, with 7 bases in the middle. Germline CDR1 MNHEY, CDR2 SVGEGT. The CDR3 region has the DNA TGTGCCAGCAACCGCGTGCCCCAGCATTTT. Translating gives CASNRVPQHF.

In its sample, this clonotype was seen many times. The chain has TRBV7-2 and TRBJ1-1, with D uncertain. The length of the CDR3 is 14 residues. Per germline, CDR1 SGHTA and CDR2 FQGNSA. V was cut by 0 bases and J by 4 bases, with 9 bases left in between. This CDR3 reads CASSLALGSTEAFF. The CDR3 nucleotides are TGTGCCAGCAGCTTAGCGCTTGGTTCCACTGAAGCTTTCTTT.

The V gene is TRBV20-1, the J gene TRBJ2-5; 9 bases align to TRBD1. CDR1 is DFQATT, CDR2 SNEGSKA, per germline (reference sequence). The V gene end was trimmed by 3 bases and the J gene end by 2 bases; junction bases not matched to a gene: 13. The CDR3 spans 17 residues. The CDR3: CSASKGAGDREQETQYF. CDR3 in DNA: TGCAGTGCTAGTAAAGGGGCCGGGGACAGGGAACAAGAGACCCAGTACTTC.

The sample holds many counts of this clonotype. The chain uses TRBV7-2 and TRBJ1-1; D gene uncertain. CDR1 is SGHTA and CDR2 is FQGNSA in the germline V gene. The CDR3 covers 13 residues. V dropped 5 bases and J dropped 5 bases, with 12 bases sitting between them. The CDR3 loop is CASSPQVGTEAFF. The CDR3 region has the DNA TGTGCCAGCAGCCCTCAGGTGGGGACTGAAGCTTTCTTT.

In nucleotides, the CDR3 is TGTGCCAGCAGTGTTGGGACAGCCACAACTAATGAAAAACTGTTTTTT. This translates into CASSVGTATTNEKLFF. This chain uses TRBV27 with TRBJ1-4, with TRBD1 identical over 7 bases. The CDR3 is made up of 16 amino acids. Germline trimming cut 5 bases from V and 0 bases from J; bases unmatched to any gene: 6. CDR1 MNHEY and CDR2 SMNVEV come from the germline V gene (reference sequence).

This chain uses TRBV6-5 with TRBJ1-1; maybe TRBD1 (6 bases). The ends were cut back, 1 base at V and 4 bases at J, with 10 bases in the middle. CDR1 and CDR2 (germline): MNHEY, SVGAGI. CDR3 length: 14 amino acids. The chain's CDR3 is CASSYLQGPTEAFF. In DNA, the CDR3 is TGTGCCAGCAGTTACTTGCAGGGGCCCACTGAAGCTTTCTTT.

This clonotype was seen a few times. The V and J genes are TRBV7-2 and TRBJ2-7, with D possibly called TRBD1 or TRBD2 (5 bases each). Looked up from germline, CDR1 is SGHTA and CDR2 is FQGNSA. This CDR3 comprises 13 residues. Trimming cost V 1 base and J 5 bases, with 9 bases left between them. In DNA, the CDR3 is TGTGCCAGCAGCTTAGGCAGGGACCACGAGCAGTACTTC. It is translated as CASSLGRDHEQYF.

This clonotype has only a few counts. The rearrangement joins TRBV18 to TRBJ2-7; TRBD1 aligns across 9 bases. The CDR3 loop spans 16 amino acids. V shed 1 base, J shed 4 bases, and the junction held 8 bases outside the gene matches. Germline lookup yields CDR1 KGHSH and CDR2 LQKENI. CDR3 sequence reads: CASSPLQQGAGYEQYF. The CDR3, as DNA: TGTGCCAGCTCACCACTGCAACAGGGGGCTGGGTACGAGCAGTACTTC.

This clonotype was counted at least ten times. V gene TRBV6-2 or TRBV6-3 combines with J gene TRBJ1-5, with D unresolved. CDR1 MNHEY and CDR2 SVGEGT come from the germline V gene. Trimming removed 2 bases at V and 6 bases at J, with 11 bases between. There are 14 residues in the CDR3. In DNA form, the CDR3 reads TGTGCCAGCAGTTACAAGAGGAGCGGTCAGCCCCAGCATTTT. It translates to CASSYKRSGQPQHF.

The chain is built from TRBV7-2 and TRBJ2-1; 8 bases are a match to TRBD1. V was pared by 4 bases and J by 0 bases, with 8 bases of the junction left unmatched. The CDR3 covers 17 residues. CDR1 is SGHTA and CDR2 is FQGNSA in the germline V gene. Written as DNA, the CDR3 is TGTGCCAGCAGCTATAAGACAGGGGTCGTCTCCTACAATGAGCAGTTCTTC. As protein: CASSYKTGVVSYNEQFF.